A selection of T cell receptor beta chains follows, all from one sample in a study of blood T cell repertoires in COVID-19. Using immunoSEQ multiplex PCR, the repertoire was profiled, and TCRdb retains in-frame clones only, with some absent. The sample includes 93,000 or so clones, about nine tenths seen only once; the top ten take roughly 17%. Specimen: peripheral blood. Source of these receptors: a woman older than 75 in a cohort sampled during active COVID-19. Each CDR3 is given with its conserved first and last residue. D genes are given only for firm matches. Where a row states a size, it is once, few, many or the class of an expanded clone; other rows omit it.

CASNTHPSSGNTIYF	TGTGCCAGTAATACCCACCCTAGCTCTGGAAACACCATATATTTT	TRBJ1-3	.	TRBV9	.
CASSDFRDEQFF	TGTGCCAGCAGTGACTTCCGGGATGAGCAGTTCTTC	TRBJ2-1	.	TRBV7-3	.
CASSPGDSRRELFF	TGTGCCAGCTCACCCGGTGACTCCCGGAGGGAGCTGTTTTTT	TRBJ2-2	.	TRBV18	.
CASSGQGMNTEAFF	TGTGCCAGCAGTGGACAGGGAATGAACACTGAAGCTTTCTTT	TRBJ1-1	TRBD1	TRBV6-4	.
CASSGRGNTEAFF	TGTGCCAGCAGTGGACGGGGGAACACTGAAGCTTTCTTT	TRBJ1-1	.	TRBV7-9	.
CASSSLERASNEQFF	TGTGCCAGCAGCTCTCTGGAGAGGGCCTCCAATGAGCAGTTCTTC	TRBJ2-1	.	TRBV7-9	.
CASSVGQGYYNEQFF	TGTGCCAGCTCAGTGGGACAGGGATATTACAATGAGCAGTTCTTC	TRBJ2-1	TRBD1	TRBV18	.
CASSLERGGTYEQYF	TGTGCCAGCAGCTTAGAAAGGGGAGGAACCTACGAGCAGTACTTC	TRBJ2-7	.	TRBV11-2	.
CASSLVSGKIGEQYF	TGTGCCAGCAGCTTAGTAAGCGGGAAGATCGGCGAGCAGTACTTC	TRBJ2-7	TRBD2	TRBV7-2	once
CASSWDSSSGANVLTF	TGTGCCAGCAGCTGGGACTCCAGCTCTGGGGCCAACGTCCTGACTTTC	TRBJ2-6	.	TRBV7-2	.
CASSRLGGVGSTGELFF	TGTGCCAGCAGCCGCCTTGGCGGTGTAGGTAGCACCGGGGAGCTGTTTTTT	TRBJ2-2	.	TRBV3-1/TRBV3-2	.
CSVPSPVTDTQYF	TGCAGCGTCCCTTCCCCCGTCACAGATACGCAGTATTTT	TRBJ2-3	.	TRBV29-1	.